This T cell receptor beta chain appears in the sequencing data of a study of T cell changes during pregnancy in multiple sclerosis. Method: immunoSEQ multiplex PCR; TCRdb's copy keeps in-frame clones and lacks some. The sample records some 68,000 clones, roughly nine tenths being singletons. Germline V gene data show CDR1 as SGHNT and CDR2 as YYREEE (reference sequence). The length of the CDR3 is 14 residues. Losses at the gene ends were 4 bases for V and 0 bases for J; bases not matched to a gene: 3. Sequencing was performed on peripheral blood, taken in the second trimester of pregnancy. The chain uses TRBV5-4 and TRBJ2-7, with 8 bases fitting TRBD2. The receptor comes from a female donor in good health, enrolled as a control in a pregnancy study. The CDR3 sequence: CASSLAGHSYEQYF. CDR3 bases: TGTGCCAGCAGCCTAGCGGGCCACTCCTACGAGCAGTACTTC.